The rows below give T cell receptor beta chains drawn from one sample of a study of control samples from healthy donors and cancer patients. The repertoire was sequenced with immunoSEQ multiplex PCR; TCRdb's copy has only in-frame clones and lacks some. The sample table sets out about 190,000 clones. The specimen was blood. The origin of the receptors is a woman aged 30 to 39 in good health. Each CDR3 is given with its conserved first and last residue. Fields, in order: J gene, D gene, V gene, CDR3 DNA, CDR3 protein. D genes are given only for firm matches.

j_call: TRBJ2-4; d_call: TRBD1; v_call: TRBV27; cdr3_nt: TGTGCCAGCAGTTGGGACAGAGGGAACATTCAGTACTTC; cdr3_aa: CASSWDRGNIQYF
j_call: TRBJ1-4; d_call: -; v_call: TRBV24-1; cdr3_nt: TGTGCCACCGCTGGAGGGCCAACTAATGAAAAACTGTTTTTT; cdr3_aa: CATAGGPTNEKLFF
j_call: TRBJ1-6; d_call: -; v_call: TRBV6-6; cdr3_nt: TGTGCCAGCAGTTACGGGGGAGTTAATCCCAATTCACCCCTCCACTTT; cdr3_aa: CASSYGGVNPNSPLHF
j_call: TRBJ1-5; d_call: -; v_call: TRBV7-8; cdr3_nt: TGTGCCAGCAGCTTATCGGTACCTTTATATCAGCCCCAGCATTTT; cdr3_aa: CASSLSVPLYQPQHF
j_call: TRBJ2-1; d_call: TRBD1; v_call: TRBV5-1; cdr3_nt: TGCGCCAGCAGCTGGACAGGGGGCTACAATGAGCAGTTCTTC; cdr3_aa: CASSWTGGYNEQFF
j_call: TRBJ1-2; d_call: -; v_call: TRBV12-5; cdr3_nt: TGTGCTAGTGGTTTGGTATCTCGGCACACTTATGGCTACACCTTC; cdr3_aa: CASGLVSRHTYGYTF
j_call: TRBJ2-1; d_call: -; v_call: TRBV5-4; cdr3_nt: TGTGCCAGCAGCTTTTCCAATGAGCAGTTCTTC; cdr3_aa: CASSFSNEQFF
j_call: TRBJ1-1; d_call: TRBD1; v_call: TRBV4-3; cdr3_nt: TGCGCCAGCAGCCCCCGGGACAGTTTCGGAGCTTTCTTT; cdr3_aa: CASSPRDSFGAFF
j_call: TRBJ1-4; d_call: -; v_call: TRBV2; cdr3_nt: TGTGCCAGCAGTGTACAGTTCACTAATGAAAAACTGTTTTTT; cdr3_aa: CASSVQFTNEKLFF
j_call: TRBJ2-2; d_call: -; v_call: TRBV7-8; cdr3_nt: TGTGCCAGCAGCTTAGCCCGCACGGGACTGAACACCGGGGAGCTGTTTTTT; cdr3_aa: CASSLARTGLNTGELFF
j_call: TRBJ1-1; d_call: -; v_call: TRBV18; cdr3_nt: TGTGCCAGCTCACCGAGCGACAGCCCGAACACTGAAGCTTTCTTT; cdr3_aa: CASSPSDSPNTEAFF
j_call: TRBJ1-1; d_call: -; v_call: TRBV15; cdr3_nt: TGTGCCACCAGCAGACACGGGAACACTGAAGCTTTCTTT; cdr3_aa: CATSRHGNTEAFF
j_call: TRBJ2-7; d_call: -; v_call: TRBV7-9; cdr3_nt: TGTGCCAGCAGCTTTTCTACATACGAGCAGTACTTC; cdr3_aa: CASSFSTYEQYF
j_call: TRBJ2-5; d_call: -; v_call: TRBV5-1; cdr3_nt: TGCGCCAGCAGCCCACATGCTAGCGCGCAAGAGACCCAGTACTTC; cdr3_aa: CASSPHASAQETQYF
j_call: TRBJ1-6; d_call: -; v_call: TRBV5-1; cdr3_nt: TGCGCCAGCAGCCGTACAGGGCTTTCACCCCTCCACTTT; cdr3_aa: CASSRTGLSPLHF
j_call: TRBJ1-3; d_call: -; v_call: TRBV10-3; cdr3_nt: TGTGCCATAGGCGGGGGGAACACCATATATTTT; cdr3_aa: CAIGGGNTIYF
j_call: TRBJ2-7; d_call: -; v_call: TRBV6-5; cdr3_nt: TGTGCCAGCAGTTACGGGGTAGGATCCTACGAGCAGTACTTC; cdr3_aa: CASSYGVGSYEQYF
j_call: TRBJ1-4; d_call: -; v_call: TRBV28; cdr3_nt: TGTGCCAGCAGCTCCACAGGTATCGGGGAAAAACTGTTTTTT; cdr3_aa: CASSSTGIGEKLFF
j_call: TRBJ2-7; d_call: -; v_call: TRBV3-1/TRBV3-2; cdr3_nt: TGTGCCAGCAGCCAGAGCGGGGAGCAGTACTTC; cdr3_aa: CASSQSGEQYF
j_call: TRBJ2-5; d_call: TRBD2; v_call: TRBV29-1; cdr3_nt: TGCAGCGTTTATAGGGCGGGGGTAGAGACCCAGTACTTC; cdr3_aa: CSVYRAGVETQYF
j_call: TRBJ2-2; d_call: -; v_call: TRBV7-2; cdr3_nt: TGTGCCAGCAGCGGCGCAGGGAGAGAGACCGGGGAGCTGTTTTTT; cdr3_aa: CASSGAGRETGELFF
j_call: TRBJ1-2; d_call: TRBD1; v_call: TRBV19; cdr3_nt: TGTGCCAGTAGCCAACAGGGGGGGTACTATGGCTACACCTTC; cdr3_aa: CASSQQGGYYGYTF
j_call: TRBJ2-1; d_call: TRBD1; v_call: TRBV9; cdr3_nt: TGTGCCAGCAGCGTAGGACAGGGTCCTGAGCAGTTCTTC; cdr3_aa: CASSVGQGPEQFF
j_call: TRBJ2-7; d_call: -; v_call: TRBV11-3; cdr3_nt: TGTGCCAGCAGCTTAGATGGGCAGTCCCTCTTAAACTTC; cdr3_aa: CASSLDGQSLLNF
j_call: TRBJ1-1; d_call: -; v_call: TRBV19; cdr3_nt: TGTGCCAGTAGTATAGACCGGGGATGGGACACTGAAGCTTTCTTT; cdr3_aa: CASSIDRGWDTEAFF
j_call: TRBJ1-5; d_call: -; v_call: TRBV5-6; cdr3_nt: TGTGCCAGCAGCTACGGAGGAAATCAGCCCCAGCATTTT; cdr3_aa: CASSYGGNQPQHF
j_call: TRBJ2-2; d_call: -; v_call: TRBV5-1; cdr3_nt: TGCGCCAGCAGCTTATGGGACAAGTCGGAGGGCGGGGAGCTGTTTTTT; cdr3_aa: CASSLWDKSEGGELFF
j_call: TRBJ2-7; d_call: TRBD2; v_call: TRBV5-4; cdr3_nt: TGTGCCAGCAGTTCCGGGACTAGCGGGGGGGGCTACGAGCAGTACTTC; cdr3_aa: CASSSGTSGGGYEQYF
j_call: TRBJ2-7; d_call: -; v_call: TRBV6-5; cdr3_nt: TGTGCCAGCAGGACCGGGACCTCCTACGAGCAGTACTTC; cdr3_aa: CASRTGTSYEQYF
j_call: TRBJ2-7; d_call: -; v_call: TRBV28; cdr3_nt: TGTGCCAGCAGTATCACAGGAAGCTCCTACGAGCAGTACTTC; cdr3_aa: CASSITGSSYEQYF
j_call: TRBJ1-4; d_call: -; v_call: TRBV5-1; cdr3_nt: TGCGCCAGCAGCTCCAACAGGGATCGAAAACTGTTTTTT; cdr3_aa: CASSSNRDRKLFF
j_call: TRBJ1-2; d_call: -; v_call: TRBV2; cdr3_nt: TGTGCCAGCAGTCCTGGACAGCGGCGATCCTATGGCTACACCTTC; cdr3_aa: CASSPGQRRSYGYTF
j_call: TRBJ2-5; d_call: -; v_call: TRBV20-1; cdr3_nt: TGCAGTGCTAGTAAGGGGGTGGAGGAGACCCAGTACTTC; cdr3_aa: CSASKGVEETQYF
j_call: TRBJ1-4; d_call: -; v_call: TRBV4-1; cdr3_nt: TGCGCCAGCAGCCAAGGAAATCAGGGAGTAGGAGAAAAACTGTTTTTT; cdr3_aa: CASSQGNQGVGEKLFF
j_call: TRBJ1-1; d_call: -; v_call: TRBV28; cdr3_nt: TGTGCCAGCAGACAAAACAGTGAAGCTTTCTTT; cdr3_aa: CASRQNSEAFF
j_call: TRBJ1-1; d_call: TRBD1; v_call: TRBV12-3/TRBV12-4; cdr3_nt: TGTGCCAGCAGTGTGACAGGGACATTGGGGTTTTTT; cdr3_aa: CASSVTGTLGFF